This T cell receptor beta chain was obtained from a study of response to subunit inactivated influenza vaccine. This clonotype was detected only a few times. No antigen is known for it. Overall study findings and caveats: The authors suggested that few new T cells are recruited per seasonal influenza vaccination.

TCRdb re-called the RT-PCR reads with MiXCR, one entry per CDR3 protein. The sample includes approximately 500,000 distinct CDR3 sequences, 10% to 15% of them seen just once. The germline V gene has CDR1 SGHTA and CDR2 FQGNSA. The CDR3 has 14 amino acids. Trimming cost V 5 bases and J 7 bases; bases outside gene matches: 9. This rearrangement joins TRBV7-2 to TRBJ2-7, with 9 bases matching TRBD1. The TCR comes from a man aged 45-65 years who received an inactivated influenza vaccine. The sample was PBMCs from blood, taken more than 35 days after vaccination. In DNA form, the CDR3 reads TGTGCCAGCAGCACAGGGGGCGGGCAGTGGGAGCAGTACTTC. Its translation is CASSTGGGQWEQYF. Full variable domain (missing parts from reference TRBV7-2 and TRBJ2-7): GAGVSQSPSNKVTEKGKDVELRCDPISGHTALYWYRQSLGQGLEFLIYFQGNSAPDKSGLPSDRFSAERTGGSVSTLTIQRTQQEDSAVYLCASSTGGGQWEQYFGPGTRLTVT.